This entry is about one T cell receptor beta chain. An end of the junction does not agree with germline; a read error may underlie this. The table came from immunoSEQ multiplex PCR; TCRdb's copy has only in-frame clones and leaves some out. The profile shows some 200,000 clones, about 93% of them singletons. This specimen comes from a study of control samples from healthy donors and cancer patients. This CDR3 comprises 18 residues. Germline assignment: CDR1 MDHEN and CDR2 SYDVKM. Sequencing was performed on blood. The TCR comes from a man aged 50 to 59 in good health. J is TRBJ1-6 and V is TRBV28, with 7 bases identical to TRBD1. CDR3 DNA sequence: TGTGCCAGCGGTTTGCCGGGCGGGCAGGGGGTTAGCAATTCACCCCTCCACTTT. It yields the protein CASGLPGGQGVSNSPLHF.